This is a list of T cell receptor beta chains from one sample in a study of glioma-infiltrating T cells. TCRdb re-analysed the multiplex PCR reads in MiXCR, keeping a single row per CDR3 protein. The repertoire holds about 140,000 distinct CDR3 sequences, with 30% to 40% as singletons. Sequenced input: glioma tissue, nonneoplastic brain tissue, or PBMCs (not recorded which). These receptor sequences come from a human donor with low-grade glioma or glioblastoma, undergoing nonglioma brain surgery, or in good health (not recorded which). Both conserved end residues are part of each CDR3. Each record gives: D gene, V gene, clone size, CDR3 length, J gene, CDR3 DNA, CDR3 protein. The D gene is left open where the match is weak. Part of the rows lack a size; the others show once, few, many or a class for expanded clones.

D gene: -; V gene: TRBV7-9; clone size: few; CDR3 length: 16; J gene: TRBJ2-7; CDR3 DNA: TGTGCCAGCAGCCTGAACGTCGGCCAGGGGAACTACGAGCAGTACTTC; CDR3 protein: CASSLNVGQGNYEQYF
D gene: -; V gene: TRBV28; clone size: few; CDR3 length: 15; J gene: TRBJ1-5; CDR3 DNA: TGTGCCAGCACCTCCTTATCGGGTTCCAATCAGCCCCAGCATTTT; CDR3 protein: CASTSLSGSNQPQHF
D gene: -; V gene: TRBV27; clone size: few; CDR3 length: 14; J gene: TRBJ1-1; CDR3 DNA: TGTGCCAGCAGTTTTGGAGGGGCGAGGACTGAAGCTTTCTTT; CDR3 protein: CASSFGGARTEAFF
D gene: -; V gene: TRBV2; clone size: -; CDR3 length: 11; J gene: TRBJ2-7; CDR3 DNA: TGTGCCAGCTCAGGGGACTACGAGCAGTACTTC; CDR3 protein: CASSGDYEQYF
D gene: -; V gene: TRBV28; clone size: -; CDR3 length: 11; J gene: TRBJ2-7; CDR3 DNA: TGTGCCAGCAGTTCAAGAAGGGCGCAGTACTTC; CDR3 protein: CASSSRRAQYF
D gene: -; V gene: TRBV20-1; clone size: few; CDR3 length: 12; J gene: TRBJ1-4; CDR3 DNA: TGCAGTGTACGTCTTCAAAATGAAAAACTGTTTTTT; CDR3 protein: CSVRLQNEKLFF
D gene: -; V gene: TRBV6-1; clone size: -; CDR3 length: 15; J gene: TRBJ2-1; CDR3 DNA: TGTGCCATCAGTGACGGGACTCGGGGCAGGAATGAGCAGTTCTTC; CDR3 protein: CAISDGTRGRNEQFF
D gene: -; V gene: TRBV12-3/TRBV12-4; clone size: few; CDR3 length: 15; J gene: TRBJ1-5; CDR3 DNA: TGTGCCAGCAGTTACGGGGTCCTTCGGGAGCAGCCCCAGCATTTT; CDR3 protein: CASSYGVLREQPQHF
D gene: TRBD2; V gene: TRBV6-1; clone size: many; CDR3 length: 17; J gene: TRBJ2-1; CDR3 DNA: TGTGCCAGCAGTCGACCGACTAGCGGGAGCTCCTACAATGAGCAGTTCTTC; CDR3 protein: CASSRPTSGSSYNEQFF
D gene: -; V gene: TRBV18; clone size: -; CDR3 length: 14; J gene: TRBJ1-5; CDR3 DNA: TGTGCCAGCTCACCCGGACTAGGCACAGATACGCAGCATTTT; CDR3 protein: CASSPGLGTDTQHF
D gene: -; V gene: TRBV4-3; clone size: -; CDR3 length: 13; J gene: TRBJ2-1; CDR3 DNA: TGCGCCAGCAGCCAAGATCGACTCCGTGAGCAGTTCTTC; CDR3 protein: CASSQDRLREQFF
D gene: TRBD1; V gene: TRBV15; clone size: -; CDR3 length: 15; J gene: TRBJ2-2; CDR3 DNA: TGTGCCACCAGCCGACGGGACAGGAACAACGGGGAGCTGTTTTTT; CDR3 protein: CATSRRDRNNGELFF
D gene: -; V gene: TRBV20-1; clone size: -; CDR3 length: 14; J gene: TRBJ1-1; CDR3 DNA: TGCAGTGCTAGGTACATACAAATGAACACTGAAGCTTTCTTT; CDR3 protein: CSARYIQMNTEAFF
D gene: -; V gene: TRBV28; clone size: many; CDR3 length: 11; J gene: TRBJ2-7; CDR3 DNA: TGTGCCACCGGTGGAACCTACGAGCAGTACTTC; CDR3 protein: CATGGTYEQYF
D gene: -; V gene: TRBV7-2; clone size: -; CDR3 length: 14; J gene: TRBJ2-5; CDR3 DNA: TGTGCCAGCATCTTAGAGTTGGGATCGGGGACCCAGTACTTC; CDR3 protein: CASILELGSGTQYF
D gene: TRBD2; V gene: TRBV6-2/TRBV6-3; clone size: few; CDR3 length: 19; J gene: TRBJ2-3; CDR3 DNA: TGTGCCAGCAGTTACACCCTTGGGACTAGCGGGGGCTTCGGAGATACGCAGTATTTT; CDR3 protein: CASSYTLGTSGGFGDTQYF
D gene: TRBD1; V gene: TRBV19; clone size: -; CDR3 length: 17; J gene: TRBJ1-2; CDR3 DNA: TGTGCCAGTAGTATAGTAGGACAGGGGCCCTCTGGCTATGGCTACACCTTC; CDR3 protein: CASSIVGQGPSGYGYTF
D gene: -; V gene: TRBV15; clone size: -; CDR3 length: 14; J gene: TRBJ2-1; CDR3 DNA: TGTGCCACCAGCAGAACTCAGGCTAATTATGAGCAGTTCTTC; CDR3 protein: CATSRTQANYEQFF
D gene: -; V gene: TRBV3-1; clone size: -; CDR3 length: 12; J gene: TRBJ2-7; CDR3 DNA: TGTGCCAGCCAGAAGGGGGGCTACGAGCAGTACTTC; CDR3 protein: CASQKGGYEQYF
D gene: -; V gene: TRBV7-2; clone size: few; CDR3 length: 14; J gene: TRBJ2-3; CDR3 DNA: TGTGCCAGCAGCTTAGCTTTCAGGCCAGATACGCAGTATTTT; CDR3 protein: CASSLAFRPDTQYF
D gene: -; V gene: TRBV6-1; clone size: many; CDR3 length: 15; J gene: TRBJ2-1; CDR3 DNA: TGTGCCAGCACCACAGAGGGGAACAGTCACAATGAGCAGTTCTTC; CDR3 protein: CASTTEGNSHNEQFF
D gene: TRBD1; V gene: TRBV7-2; clone size: few; CDR3 length: 13; J gene: TRBJ1-2; CDR3 DNA: TGTGCCAGCAGCTTAACAGGGGTGGGTGGCTACACCTTC; CDR3 protein: CASSLTGVGGYTF
D gene: -; V gene: TRBV6-1; clone size: many; CDR3 length: 12; J gene: TRBJ1-5; CDR3 DNA: TGTGCCAGCAGTGGTCTAAATCAGCCCCAGCATTTT; CDR3 protein: CASSGLNQPQHF
D gene: -; V gene: TRBV6-1; clone size: many; CDR3 length: 14; J gene: TRBJ2-1; CDR3 DNA: TGTGCCAGCAGTTCGGCAGGAGTGAGCGTTGAGCAGTTCTTC; CDR3 protein: CASSSAGVSVEQFF
D gene: TRBD2; V gene: TRBV6-2/TRBV6-3; clone size: few; CDR3 length: 17; J gene: TRBJ2-3; CDR3 DNA: TGTGCCAGCAGTTACCAACCTTATAGCGGGCCCACAGATACGCAGTATTTT; CDR3 protein: CASSYQPYSGPTDTQYF
D gene: -; V gene: TRBV6-1; clone size: many; CDR3 length: 12; J gene: TRBJ1-1; CDR3 DNA: TGTGCCAGCAGTAGGGGACACACTGAAGCTTTCTTT; CDR3 protein: CASSRGHTEAFF
D gene: -; V gene: TRBV7-2; clone size: -; CDR3 length: 14; J gene: TRBJ2-7; CDR3 DNA: TGTGCCAGCAGCTATAATAGCGGATCCTGCGAGCAGTACTTC; CDR3 protein: CASSYNSGSCEQYF
D gene: -; V gene: TRBV6-6; clone size: many; CDR3 length: 12; J gene: TRBJ1-1; CDR3 DNA: TGTGCCAGCAGTTACTTGAACACTGAAGCTTTCTTT; CDR3 protein: CASSYLNTEAFF
D gene: -; V gene: TRBV6-6; clone size: -; CDR3 length: 15; J gene: TRBJ2-1; CDR3 DNA: TGCGCCAGCAGCCAGGCACAGGGGGGAGGGAATGAGCAGTTCTTC; CDR3 protein: CASSQAQGGGNEQFF
D gene: -; V gene: TRBV25-1; clone size: few; CDR3 length: 16; J gene: TRBJ1-1; CDR3 DNA: TGTGCCAGCAGTCCCGACTGGGGTCTGATGAACACTGAAGCTTTCTTT; CDR3 protein: CASSPDWGLMNTEAFF
D gene: -; V gene: TRBV24-1; clone size: few; CDR3 length: 14; J gene: TRBJ2-1; CDR3 DNA: TGTGCCACCATGAAAACAGGGCCGTACAATGAGCAGTTCTTC; CDR3 protein: CATMKTGPYNEQFF
D gene: -; V gene: TRBV20-1; clone size: -; CDR3 length: 16; J gene: TRBJ1-1; CDR3 DNA: TGCAGTGCTAGAAACCCTTCGGCAGGGGCCTTCACTGAAGCTTTCTTT; CDR3 protein: CSARNPSAGAFTEAFF
D gene: TRBD2; V gene: TRBV15; clone size: -; CDR3 length: 16; J gene: TRBJ2-3; CDR3 DNA: TGTGCCACCAGCCCTACCCTGGACGGGACTAGGAATACGCAGTATTTT; CDR3 protein: CATSPTLDGTRNTQYF
D gene: -; V gene: TRBV7-8; clone size: -; CDR3 length: 13; J gene: TRBJ2-3; CDR3 DNA: TGTGCCAGCAGCGTAGGGGAGGCAGATACGCAGTATTTT; CDR3 protein: CASSVGEADTQYF
D gene: -; V gene: TRBV6-6; clone size: few; CDR3 length: 13; J gene: TRBJ1-6; CDR3 DNA: TGTGCCAGCAGTTACAGGGAGCGCTCACCCCTCCACTTT; CDR3 protein: CASSYRERSPLHF
D gene: TRBD2; V gene: TRBV6-1; clone size: many; CDR3 length: 15; J gene: TRBJ2-3; CDR3 DNA: TGTGCCAGCGCCAACAGCGGGGGAGGGACAGATACGCAGTATTTT; CDR3 protein: CASANSGGGTDTQYF
D gene: TRBD2; V gene: TRBV24-1; clone size: -; CDR3 length: 16; J gene: TRBJ2-1; CDR3 DNA: TGTGCCACCAGTGACCCCCTAGCGGGAGAATACAATGAGCAGTTCTTC; CDR3 protein: CATSDPLAGEYNEQFF
D gene: -; V gene: TRBV29-1; clone size: few; CDR3 length: 13; J gene: TRBJ2-1; CDR3 DNA: TGCAGCGTTCTAGAATTAGACTACAATGAGCAGTTCTTC; CDR3 protein: CSVLELDYNEQFF
D gene: -; V gene: TRBV20-1; clone size: -; CDR3 length: 14; J gene: TRBJ1-1; CDR3 DNA: TGCAGTGCTAGGGATTTGTCGGGGGAAACTGAAGCTTTCTTT; CDR3 protein: CSARDLSGETEAFF
D gene: -; V gene: TRBV27; clone size: -; CDR3 length: 14; J gene: TRBJ2-1; CDR3 DNA: TGTGCCAGCAGTATAAGAAGATACTACAATGAGCAGTTCTTC; CDR3 protein: CASSIRRYYNEQFF
D gene: -; V gene: TRBV4-3; clone size: few; CDR3 length: 14; J gene: TRBJ2-3; CDR3 DNA: TGCGCCAGCAGCCCCGGGATAATACAAGATACGCAGTATTTT; CDR3 protein: CASSPGIIQDTQYF
D gene: -; V gene: TRBV6-6; clone size: few; CDR3 length: 15; J gene: TRBJ1-6; CDR3 DNA: TGTGCCAGCAGTTACGCAGGACTGTCGAATTCACCCCTCCACTTT; CDR3 protein: CASSYAGLSNSPLHF
D gene: TRBD2; V gene: TRBV7-2; clone size: -; CDR3 length: 16; J gene: TRBJ2-3; CDR3 DNA: TGTGCCAGCAGCCCAGCTAGCGGTACTAGCACAGATACGCAGTATTTT; CDR3 protein: CASSPASGTSTDTQYF
D gene: -; V gene: TRBV3-1; clone size: -; CDR3 length: 13; J gene: TRBJ2-3; CDR3 DNA: TGTGCCAGCAGCCAAGCGACTTTCAATACGCAGTATTTT; CDR3 protein: CASSQATFNTQYF